Listed here are 25 T cell receptor beta chains from one sample, sequenced in a study of T cells expressing NK-cell markers (TCRdb year 2020). The library relied on 5' RACE. The reads were generated on an Illumina HiSeq 2000. TCRdb reprocessed the reads; each CDR3 protein sequence makes one entry, and DNA is unavailable. The sample's own table lists 250,000 or so distinct CDR3 sequences. The ten biggest clones cover around 4.2% of the sample. Sequencing was performed on blood T cells: a sorted CD56 or NKG2C T cell subset, CD4+ or CD8+ T cells, or bulk PBMC T cells (not recorded which). All receptors derive from a woman between 18 and 70 years old in good health.

V gene TRBV9 combines with J gene TRBJ1-4. Germline CDR1 SGDLS, CDR2 YYNGEE. This CDR3 region has 12 residues. The CDR3 loop is CASSLAGGELFF.

The V and J genes are TRBV9 and TRBJ1-1; TCRdb's D call of TRBD1 is untestable without DNA. Germline V gene lookup returns CDR1 SGDLS and CDR2 YYNGEE. The CDR3 contains 15 residues. This CDR3 is CASSPRGGLNTEAFF.

The CDR3 sequence is CASSATGGDNEQFF. The rearrangement links TRBV10-2 to TRBJ2-1; without DNA, the TCRdb call of TRBD1 cannot be checked. This CDR3 comprises 14 residues. Germline loops: CDR1 WSHSY, CDR2 SAAADI.

V usage is TRBV6-2 or TRBV6-3 and J usage is TRBJ2-7. This CDR3 contains 12 residues. Germline assignment: CDR1 MNHEY and CDR2 SVGEGT. CDR3 loop: CAGADRSYEQYF.

CDR3 loop: CAISEGAGKITDTQYF. The chain is built from TRBV10-3 and TRBJ2-3; TCRdb indicates TRBD1, and absent DNA this call remains unverified. Germline V CDR1 and CDR2: ENHRY, SYGVKD. CDR3 length: 16 amino acids.

J is TRBJ1-1 and V is TRBV7-9; TCRdb gives TRBD1 as the D gene, but with no DNA this cannot be confirmed. From germline, CDR1 is SEHNR and CDR2 FQNEAQ (reference sequence). The CDR3 runs to 14 residues. The CDR3 region is CASSISGGSTEAFF.

This rearrangement joins TRBV6-2 or TRBV6-3 to TRBJ2-6; the TCRdb call, TRBD1, lacks DNA for checking. Germline CDR1 is MNHEY and CDR2 is SVGEGT. The CDR3 loop spans 17 amino acids. The CDR3 sequence is CASSWDRDYSGANVLTF.

The rearrangement links TRBV5-1 to TRBJ2-5; without DNA, the TCRdb call of TRBD1 cannot be checked. Germline-derived CDR1 and CDR2 are SGHRS and YFSETQ. The CDR3 runs 13 residues. CDR3 sequence: CATGAGYQETQYF.

This chain uses TRBV14 with TRBJ2-1; TCRdb outputs TRBD2, but without DNA this stays unchecked. The CDR3 covers 17 residues. Per the germline V gene, CDR1 is SGHDN and CDR2 is FVKESK. CDR3 loop: CASSSLSGGPPLNEQFF.

The chain employs TRBV7-2 and TRBJ1-4; the TCRdb D gene call, TRBD1, has no DNA to confirm it. Looked up from germline, CDR1 is SGHTA and CDR2 is FQGNSA. The length of the CDR3 is 14 residues. CDR3 protein: CASSLAGRDEKLFF.

The chain has TRBV7-2 and TRBJ2-7; TCRdb designates TRBD1, a call that cannot be tested without DNA. The length of the CDR3 is 15 residues. The germline V gene encodes CDR1 SGHTA and CDR2 FQGNSA. The CDR3 here is CASSLGRQISYEQYF.

The chain employs TRBV7-3 and TRBJ2-3; TCRdb calls TRBD1, which cannot be checked without DNA. CDR1 is SGHTA, CDR2 FQGTGA, per germline. This CDR3 has 14 amino acids. The CDR3: CASSLNPRTDTQYF.

The chain uses TRBV24-1 and TRBJ2-7; the TRBD1 assignment by TCRdb is unverifiable without DNA. Germline lookup yields CDR1 KGHDR and CDR2 SFDVKD. CDR3 length: 14 residues. The CDR3 region is CATAGDREKYEQYF.

V and J are TRBV4-1 and TRBJ2-3; TCRdb indicates TRBD1, and absent DNA this call remains unverified. The germline gives CDR1 MGHRA, CDR2 YSYEKL. The CDR3 is 16 amino acids. Here the CDR3 reads CASSQARVNLADTQYF.

The V and J genes are TRBV6-5 and TRBJ2-3; TCRdb names TRBD2, which stays unverified in the absence of DNA. The germline CDR1 and CDR2 sequences are MNHEY and SVGAGI. The CDR3 spans 16 residues. The CDR3 loop is CASSYRPSGRTDTQYF.

The V call is TRBV6-5, the J call TRBJ2-3; TCRdb selects TRBD1, and the lack of DNA leaves this call unchecked. CDR1 and CDR2 (germline): MNHEY, SVGAGI. The CDR3 is 15 amino acids. Here the CDR3 reads CASSFTTGHTDTQYF.

V and J are TRBV20-1 and TRBJ1-3. CDR3 size: 16 residues. Germline CDR1 is DFQATT and CDR2 is SNEGSKA (reference sequence). CDR3 residues: CSAREAGQGSGNTIYF.

This chain connects TRBV7-9 to TRBJ2-1; TCRdb indicates TRBD2, and absent DNA this call remains unverified. The length of the CDR3 is 16 residues. Germline CDR1 is SEHNR and CDR2 is FQNEAQ (reference sequence). CDR3 region: CASTSSGTSGFGEQFF. The entire variable domain, with the rest obtained from reference TRBV7-9 and TRBJ2-1, is as follows: DTGVSQNPRHKITKRGQNVTFRCDPISEHNRLYWYRQTLGQGPEFLTYFQNEAQLEKSRLLSDRFSAERPKGSFSTLEIQRTEQGDSAMYLCASTSSGTSGFGEQFFGPGTRLTVL.

The J gene is TRBJ2-5, the V gene TRBV7-2. The CDR3 is made up of 13 amino acids. Germline V gene lookup returns CDR1 SGHTA and CDR2 FQGNSA. The chain's CDR3 is CASSLVGWQTQYF.

The CDR3 here is CASSTQGGGLPGELFF. The rearrangement links TRBV28 to TRBJ2-2; TCRdb picks TRBD1, but there is no DNA to check that call. Per germline, CDR1 MDHEN and CDR2 SYDVKM. The CDR3 loop spans 16 amino acids.

This CDR3 reads CASSYPTFGLRYF. This chain uses TRBV6-2 or TRBV6-3 with TRBJ2-3. CDR1 and CDR2 (germline): MNHEY, SVGEGT. CDR3 length: 13 residues.

The J gene is TRBJ2-5, the V gene TRBV7-9; the D call from TCRdb, TRBD1, cannot be confirmed without DNA. The CDR3 spans 14 residues. Germline V gene lookup returns CDR1 SEHNR and CDR2 FQNEAQ (reference sequence). Here the CDR3 reads CASSLVTVQETQYF.

The rearrangement links TRBV5-1 to TRBJ1-4. Germline CDR1 reads SGHRS; CDR2 reads YFSETQ. The CDR3 is 15 amino acids. The CDR3 sequence: CASSPRDSTNEKLFF.

The chain recombines TRBV6-5 with TRBJ2-5. The V gene's germline CDR1 is MNHEY and CDR2 SVGAGI. The CDR3 extends over 14 amino acids. CDR3 amino acids: CASSYSGPQETQYF.

The V gene is TRBV4-1, the J gene TRBJ2-1. This CDR3 is built from 16 residues. Germline assignment: CDR1 MGHRA and CDR2 YSYEKL. CDR3 amino acids: CASSQARGDYYNEQFF.